The 15 T cell receptor beta chains below were found in one sample sequenced in a study of blood T cell repertoires in COVID-19 (TCRdb year 2020). To prepare the library, the immunoSEQ multiplex PCR assay was applied. The immuneACCESS repertoire file appears here via TCRdb, limited to in-frame rearrangements. These files lack a portion of the clones; in checked studies, under half of the deficit traces to unresolved V genes, and the cause of the others is not known. Within this sample are some 200,000 clones, with more than 75% of them counted one time only. The ten top clones hold 2.7% of the sample. The sample comprised peripheral blood. The receptor source for this set is a man in his forties with active or convalescent COVID-19.

This clone was observed a single time. This CDR3 reads CASSRPSHSGATSSTDTQYF. The DNA for the CDR3 is TGTGCCAGCTCACGCCCCTCGCATAGCGGGGCAACCTCTAGCACAGATACGCAGTATTTT. V and J are TRBV18 and TRBJ2-3; 8 positions match TRBD2. Germline values: CDR1 KGHSH, CDR2 LQKENI. The CDR3 spans 20 residues. The V and J ends lost 4 bases and 0 bases, in that order; junction bases with no gene match: 18.

In this sample, this clone turned up once. Other nucleotide sequences in the sample specify the same CDR3. The chain is built from TRBV5-1 and TRBJ2-3; D not resolved. This CDR3 is 15 amino acids long. The germline V gene has CDR1 SGHRS and CDR2 YFSETQ. V lost 1 base to trimming and J lost 1 base, with 10 bases between them. This chain's CDR3 is CASSLTATRTDTQYF. The DNA of the CDR3 is TGCGCCAGCAGCTTGACAGCAACTCGCACAGATACGCAGTATTTT.

The V and J genes are TRBV3-1 (or the pseudogene TRBV3-2) and TRBJ2-7, with 8 nucleotides matching TRBD2. CDR1 is LGHDT, CDR2 YNNKEL, per germline (reference sequence). The CDR3 is 14 amino acids. The V segment lost 1 base and the J segment 3 bases; nucleotides outside the gene matches: 2. The CDR3 loop reads CASSQGSGGYEQYF. The CDR3 coding sequence is TGTGCCAGCAGCCAAGGGAGCGGGGGCTACGAGCAGTACTTC.

The CDR3 nucleotides read TGTGCCACCAGTGATCCACCTCGTGGGGGGGTCACTGAAGCTTTCTTT. It is translated as CATSDPPRGGVTEAFF. The chain carries TRBV24-1 and TRBJ1-1; perhaps TRBD1 as D (5 bases). The CDR3 has 16 amino acids. V was cut by 3 bases and J by 4 bases, with 17 bases left in between. Germline-derived CDR1 and CDR2 are KGHDR and SFDVKD.

This sequence joins TRBV5-7 and TRBJ2-7, with TRBD1 as a possible D gene (5 bases). TRBV5-7 is an ORF for which the function is uncertain. V was pared by 9 bases and J by 0 bases, with 19 bases between. The CDR3 length is 15 residues. CDR3 nucleotides: TGTGCCAAACCCGACAGACTGCACCCCTCCTACGAGCAGTACTTC. Its protein is CAKPDRLHPSYEQYF.

As for this clone: The missing conserved phenylalanine or tryptophan at the end of this CDR3 makes a read error likely. The limits of the CDR3 on the DNA are not certain, so only TCRdb's listed CDR3 is given. The CDR3 loop is CASSEGVQP. V and J are TRBV10-1 and TRBJ2-4; the D call TRBD1 from the table was never checked on the DNA. Counting both end residues, the CDR3 totals 9 amino acids. Germline-derived CDR1 and CDR2 are WNHNN and SYGVQD (reference sequence).

V is TRBV27 and J is TRBJ2-5, with D perhaps matching TRBD2 (5 bases). Germline V gene data show CDR1 as MNHEY and CDR2 as SMNVEV (reference sequence). The CDR3 contains 13 residues. V lost 4 bases, J lost 4 bases, and 10 bases lay in between. The CDR3 DNA is TGTGCCAGCAGTTGGAGAGAGGGAGAGACCCAGTACTTC. Residues: CASSWREGETQYF.

The V gene is TRBV5-5, the J gene TRBJ1-2; 8 bases fit TRBD1. The germline gives CDR1 SGHKS, CDR2 YYEKEE (reference sequence). The junction had 5 bases not matched to a gene; V was cut back by 3 bases and J by 4 bases. The CDR3 has 14 residues. The DNA of the CDR3 is TGTGCCAGCAGCTGGGACAGGCCATCCTATGGCTACACCTTC. Translating it yields CASSWDRPSYGYTF. The complete variable domain, with remaining parts taken from reference TRBV5-5 and TRBJ1-2, reads DAGVTQSPTHLIKTRGQQVTLRCSPISGHKSVSWYQQVLGQGPQFIFQYYEKEERGRGNFPDRFSARQFPNYSSELNVNALLLGDSALYLCASSWDRPSYGYTFGSGTRLTVV.

On this clone itself: This sample also contains other DNA sequences that code for the same CDR3. The chain combines TRBV5-1 with TRBJ1-4; the D gene is possibly TRBD1 (5 bases). Germline V lookup: CDR1 SGHRS, CDR2 YFSETQ. The CDR3 has 14 residues. V was pared by 2 bases and J by 2 bases, with 7 bases between. CDR3: CASSLGATNEKLFF. The CDR3 DNA reads as TGCGCCAGCAGCTTAGGGGCGACTAATGAAAAACTGTTTTTT.

CDR3 region: CASSLSLGPSTDTQYF. The DNA of the CDR3 is TGTGCCAGCAGCTTATCCCTTGGCCCTAGCACAGATACGCAGTATTTT. The chain joins TRBV11-1 to TRBJ2-3; no firm D call. Trimming left V 2 bases short and J 0 bases short, with 12 bases between. The CDR3 length is 16 residues. Germline loops: CDR1 SGHAT, CDR2 FQDESV (reference sequence). Drawing the rest from reference TRBV11-1 and TRBJ2-3, the complete variable domain is EAEVAQSPRYKITEKSQAVAFWCDPISGHATLYWYRQILGQGPELLVQFQDESVVDDSQLPKDRFSAERLKGVDSTLKIQPAELGDSAMYLCASSLSLGPSTDTQYFGPGTRLTVL.

This chain joins TRBV11-2 and TRBJ2-2; 8 bases match TRBD1. Per germline, CDR1 SGHAT and CDR2 FQNNGV. V gave up 2 bases and J gave up 5 bases; unmatched junction bases: 4. The CDR3 is made up of 15 amino acids. The CDR3 loop reads CASSLQGAGTGELFF. For the CDR3, the DNA is TGTGCCAGCAGCTTACAGGGGGCTGGAACCGGGGAGCTGTTTTTT.

The rearrangement links TRBV7-9 to TRBJ2-3; possible D gene TRBD2, 6 bases. The CDR3 is 15 amino acids. V was clipped by 3 bases and J by 4 bases, with 14 bases between them. From germline, CDR1 is SEHNR and CDR2 FQNEAQ (reference sequence). CDR3 residues: CASSFSRGEPDTQYF. The CDR3 bases are TGTGCCAGCAGCTTCTCTCGCGGGGAGCCAGATACGCAGTATTTT.

V usage is TRBV18 and J usage is TRBJ2-7, with D hard to call. The CDR3 runs 12 residues. Trimming left V 3 bases short and J 3 bases short, with 6 bases between. Germline V gene data show CDR1 as KGHSH and CDR2 as LQKENI. The CDR3 region has the DNA TGTGCCAGCTCACCCAACGGCTACGAGCAGTACTTC. Protein sequence: CASSPNGYEQYF.

The chain links TRBV7-9 to TRBJ2-7; 7 bases agree with TRBD1. The CDR3 has 16 amino acids. Germline CDR1 is SEHNR and CDR2 is FQNEAQ (reference sequence). Germline trimming cut 2 bases from V and 9 bases from J; bases unmatched to any gene: 16. This CDR3 reads CASSLWTGPPVTGQYF. The DNA for the CDR3 is TGTGCCAGCAGCTTATGGACAGGTCCGCCTGTTACAGGGCAGTACTTC. Using reference TRBV7-9 and TRBJ2-7 for the parts outside the CDR3, the full variable domain is DTGVSQNPRHKITKRGQNVTFRCDPISEHNRLYWYRQTLGQGPEFLTYFQNEAQLEKSRLLSDRFSAERPKGSFSTLEIQRTEQGDSAMYLCASSLWTGPPVTGQYFGPGTRLTVT.

The chain combines TRBV7-8 with TRBJ1-2; no clear D gene. The ends were cut back, 3 bases at V and 8 bases at J, with 16 bases in the middle. The germline gives CDR1 SGHVS, CDR2 FQNEAQ. This CDR3 comprises 14 residues. The CDR3 DNA reads as TGTGCCAGCAGCTTGGCCAGTGATTATGTGGGCTACACCTTC. It specifies CASSLASDYVGYTF.